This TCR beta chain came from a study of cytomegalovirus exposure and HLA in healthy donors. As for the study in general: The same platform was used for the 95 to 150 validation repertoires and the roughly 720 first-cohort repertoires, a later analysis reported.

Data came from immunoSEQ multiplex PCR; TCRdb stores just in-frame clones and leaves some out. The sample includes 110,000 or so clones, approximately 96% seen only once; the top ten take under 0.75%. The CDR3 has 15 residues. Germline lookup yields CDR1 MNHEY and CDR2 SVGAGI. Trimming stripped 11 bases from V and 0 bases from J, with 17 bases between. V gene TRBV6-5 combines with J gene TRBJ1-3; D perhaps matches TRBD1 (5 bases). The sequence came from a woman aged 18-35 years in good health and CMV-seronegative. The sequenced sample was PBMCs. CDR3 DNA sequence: TGTGCCTCCCAACCCCCGGGGGTCTCTGGAAACACCATATATTTT. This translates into CASQPPGVSGNTIYF.